Listed below are T cell receptor beta chains from one sample, sequenced in a study of blood T cells in healthy people across ages. TCRdb reprocessed the 5' RACE reads with MiXCR, giving one entry per CDR3 protein. Of 500,000 to 600,000 distinct CDR3 sequences detected, 25% to 30% appear once; the ten largest clones hold roughly 20%. Sequencing used blood. The receptors were gathered from a woman in her 70s in good health. Both conserved end residues are part of each CDR3. The D gene is left open where the match is weak. Clone size appears in some rows only: once, few, many, or a class for an expanded clone.

V	J	size	D	CDR3	DNA
TRBV15	TRBJ2-6	few	.	CATSRGSGANVLTF	TGTGCCACCAGCAGAGGCTCTGGGGCCAACGTCCTGACTTTC
TRBV5-1	TRBJ2-5	.	TRBD2	CASSPERGQETQYF	TGCGCCAGCAGCCCTGAGCGGGGGCAAGAGACCCAGTACTTC
TRBV20-1	TRBJ2-7	.	TRBD2	CSARAGTSGGAPYEQYF	TGCAGTGCTAGAGCGGGGACTAGCGGGGGGGCCCCCTACGAGCAGTACTTC
TRBV20-1	TRBJ2-7	.	TRBD2	CSATGLAGSSYEQYF	TGCAGTGCTACAGGACTAGCGGGGAGCTCCTACGAGCAGTACTTC
TRBV5-1	TRBJ2-1	.	TRBD2	CASSPYHSGEVALNEQFF	TGCGCCAGCAGCCCATACCACAGCGGGGAGGTTGCACTCAATGAGCAGTTCTTC
TRBV7-2	TRBJ1-1	.	TRBD1	CASSPPTGYSEAFF	TGTGCCAGCAGCCCCCCGACAGGGTATTCTGAAGCTTTCTTT
TRBV20-1	TRBJ2-5	.	TRBD2	CSGGLGLDLETQYF	TGCAGCGGGGGACTAGGGTTGGACCTGGAGACCCAGTACTTC
TRBV7-9	TRBJ2-3	.	.	CASSLEGFSSTDTQYF	TGTGCCAGCAGCTTAGAGGGCTTTTCTAGCACAGATACGCAGTATTTT
TRBV6-6	TRBJ2-7	.	.	CATDRGVSYEQYF	TGTGCAACCGATAGAGGCGTCTCCTACGAGCAGTACTTC
TRBV5-1	TRBJ1-2	.	.	CASSGGGTNYGYTF	TGCGCCAGCAGCGGGGGGGGAACTAACTATGGCTACACCTTC
TRBV6-1	TRBJ2-5	few	.	CASRKGSGGETQYF	TGTGCCAGCAGGAAGGGAAGTGGGGGAGAGACCCAGTACTTC
TRBV5-1	TRBJ2-7	few	.	CASSHLLGPTYEQYF	TGCGCCAGCAGCCACTTACTCGGTCCTACCTACGAGCAGTACTTC
TRBV3-1	TRBJ1-3	few	.	CASSFGGWNTIYF	TGTGCCAGCAGCTTCGGGGGCTGGAACACCATATATTTT
TRBV20-1	TRBJ2-5	.	.	CSANPDSPRAGTQYF	TGCAGTGCTAACCCGGACAGCCCCCGGGCAGGGACCCAGTACTTC
TRBV10-3	TRBJ2-7	.	.	CAISRGTYEQYF	TGTGCCATCAGCCGGGGGACCTACGAGCAGTACTTC
TRBV29-1	TRBJ2-7	once	TRBD1	CSVDRGHEQYF	TGCAGCGTCGACAGGGGACACGAGCAGTACTTC
TRBV7-2	TRBJ1-1	few	.	CASSLVFGNTEAFF	TGTGCCAGCAGCTTAGTTTTTGGGAACACTGAAGCTTTCTTT
TRBV29-1	TRBJ2-4	few	.	CSVVENIQYF	TGCAGCGTTGTGGAAAACATTCAGTACTTC
TRBV7-9	TRBJ2-1	.	TRBD1	CASSSTGTGARYEQFF	TGTGCCAGCAGCTCAACCGGGACAGGGGCAAGATATGAGCAGTTCTTC
TRBV7-2	TRBJ2-3	.	.	CASRRVADSDTQYF	TGTGCCAGCAGGAGGGTAGCGGACTCAGATACGCAGTATTTT
TRBV5-1	TRBJ2-5	few	.	CASNLGETQYF	TGCGCCAGCAACTTGGGAGAGACCCAGTACTTC
TRBV27	TRBJ2-1	many	.	CASRGRTVSYNEQFF	TGTGCCAGCAGGGGGAGGACGGTCTCCTACAATGAGCAGTTCTTC
TRBV20-1	TRBJ1-5	.	.	CSASTDAGDQPQHF	TGCAGTGCTAGCACCGACGCGGGGGATCAGCCCCAGCATTTT
TRBV7-9	TRBJ2-2	few	.	CASTQYTGELFF	TGTGCCAGCACCCAATACACCGGGGAGCTGTTTTTT
TRBV27	TRBJ2-7	few	.	CASRERPSSYEQYF	TGTGCCAGCAGAGAGCGGCCGAGCTCCTACGAGCAGTACTTC
TRBV29-1	TRBJ2-3	.	TRBD2	CSVAPEGAGGTDTQYF	TGCAGCGTTGCCCCAGAGGGAGCGGGGGGCACAGATACGCAGTATTTT
TRBV20-1	TRBJ2-7	.	.	CSASPGHSLQYF	TGCAGTGCTAGCCCCGGGCACTCCCTGCAGTACTTC
TRBV4-2	TRBJ1-1	few	.	CASSQGAGVYTEAFF	TGTGCCAGCAGCCAAGGGGCAGGGGTTTACACTGAAGCTTTCTTT
TRBV4-1	TRBJ2-7	.	TRBD1	CASSHPGTGYYEQYF	TGCGCCAGCAGCCATCCCGGGACAGGGTACTACGAGCAGTACTTC
TRBV5-1	TRBJ2-6	few	.	CASSLDGAGSFGANVPTF	TGCGCCAGCAGCTTGGATGGGGCTGGCTCTTTTGGGGCCAACGTCCCGACTTTC
TRBV28	TRBJ1-5	.	.	CASSFRSRRNQPQHF	TGTGCCAGCAGTTTTCGTAGTAGGCGGAATCAGCCCCAGCATTTT
TRBV6-2/TRBV6-3	TRBJ2-7	.	TRBD1	CASSYMDRATYEQYF	TGTGCCAGCAGTTACATGGACAGGGCTACCTACGAGCAGTACTTC
TRBV7-9	TRBJ1-1	once	.	CASSPDAYTEAFF	TGTGCCAGCAGCCCGGACGCCTACACTGAAGCTTTCTTT
TRBV7-2	TRBJ1-3	.	TRBD1	CASTLGGQGPGNTIYF	TGTGCCAGCACCCTCGGAGGACAGGGGCCTGGAAACACCATATATTTT
TRBV21-1	TRBJ2-7	.	.	CASSKDGYEQYF	TGTGCCAGCAGCAAAGACGGCTACGAGCAGTACTTC
TRBV7-6	TRBJ2-3	many	.	CASSLGGLYMADTQYF	TGTGCCAGCAGCTTAGGAGGCCTCTATATGGCAGATACGCAGTATTTT
TRBV20-1	TRBJ1-6	few	.	CSTRGTGGDSPLHF	TGCAGTACTCGGGGGACGGGGGGGGATTCACCCCTCCACTTT
TRBV19	TRBJ2-1	few	TRBD2	CASSILWGGNNEQFF	TGTGCCAGTAGTATATTGTGGGGGGGTAACAATGAGCAGTTCTTC
TRBV2	TRBJ2-7	few	TRBD2	CASRTTSGVPYEQYF	TGTGCCAGCAGGACGACTAGCGGGGTCCCCTACGAGCAGTACTTC
TRBV29-1	TRBJ1-4	few	.	CSVGQGGMGKLFF	TGCAGCGTTGGTCAAGGGGGAATGGGAAAACTGTTTTTT
TRBV7-9	TRBJ1-2	.	.	CASSAGRPGSDTF	TGTGCCAGCAGCGCCGGAAGGCCCGGAAGCGACACCTTC
TRBV10-3	TRBJ2-5	many	.	CAIRMDTSVETQYF	TGTGCCATCAGGATGGACACCTCGGTGGAGACCCAGTACTTC
TRBV6-2/TRBV6-3	TRBJ1-2	.	TRBD1	CASSYPEGQGYYGYTF	TGTGCCAGCAGTTACCCAGAGGGACAGGGATACTATGGCTACACCTTC
TRBV7-2	TRBJ2-2	.	TRBD2	CASSLGTSGVMNTGELFF	TGTGCCAGCAGCTTAGGGACTAGCGGGGTTATGAACACCGGGGAGCTGTTTTTT
TRBV20-1	TRBJ1-2	.	TRBD1	CSASQGTGGYGYTF	TGCAGTGCTAGCCAAGGGACAGGGGGCTACGGCTACACCTTC
TRBV7-3	TRBJ1-1	.	.	CASSLNRVGNTEAFF	TGTGCCAGCAGCTTAAACAGGGTTGGGAACACTGAAGCTTTCTTT
TRBV24-1	TRBJ2-1	many	TRBD1	CATSDSTGKGYNEQFF	TGTGCCACCAGTGATTCGACAGGGAAAGGCTACAATGAGCAGTTCTTC
TRBV20-1	TRBJ2-1	few	.	CSAHWNEQFF	TGCAGTGCCCATTGGAATGAGCAGTTCTTC
TRBV7-2	TRBJ2-5	.	.	CASSLEVKRETQYF	TGTGCCAGCAGCTTAGAAGTTAAGAGAGAGACCCAGTACTTC
TRBV7-2	TRBJ2-3	.	.	CASRGTGLSTDTQYF	TGTGCCAGCAGGGGTACAGGGCTTAGCACAGATACGCAGTATTTT
TRBV11-2	TRBJ2-3	.	.	CASRLYTDTQYF	TGTGCCAGCAGACTGTACACAGATACGCAGTATTTT
TRBV30	TRBJ1-2	.	TRBD1	CAWSGTGRNYGYTF	TGTGCCTGGAGTGGGACAGGGCGTAACTATGGCTACACCTTC
TRBV20-1	TRBJ1-3	.	.	CSARGLSSGNTIYF	TGCAGTGCTAGAGGTCTGAGCTCTGGAAACACCATATATTTT
TRBV6-2/TRBV6-3	TRBJ2-1	.	.	CASSLSDFSYNEQFF	TGTGCCAGCAGTCTAAGCGACTTCTCCTACAATGAGCAGTTCTTC
TRBV5-6	TRBJ2-7	.	.	CASSLIGQVNEQHF	TGTGCCAGCAGCTTGATTGGGCAGGTAAACGAGCAGCACTTC
TRBV6-5	TRBJ1-2	few	.	CASSYRIRGPYGYTF	TGTGCCAGCAGTTATCGGATTAGGGGCCCCTATGGCTACACCTTC
TRBV10-3	TRBJ2-7	.	.	CAISRTAYEQYF	TGTGCCATCAGCCGGACAGCCTACGAACAGTACTTC
TRBV5-1	TRBJ1-4	few	.	CASSLASTSREEKLFF	TGCGCCAGCAGCTTGGCTTCGACATCCCGAGAGGAAAAACTGTTTTTT
TRBV7-3	TRBJ2-6	.	.	CASSAQGANVLTF	TGTGCCAGCAGCGCCCAGGGGGCCAACGTCCTGACTTTC
TRBV4-3	TRBJ2-3	.	.	CASSQDLAGRADTQYF	TGCGCCAGCAGCCAAGATCTGGCGGGCAGGGCAGATACGCAGTATTTT